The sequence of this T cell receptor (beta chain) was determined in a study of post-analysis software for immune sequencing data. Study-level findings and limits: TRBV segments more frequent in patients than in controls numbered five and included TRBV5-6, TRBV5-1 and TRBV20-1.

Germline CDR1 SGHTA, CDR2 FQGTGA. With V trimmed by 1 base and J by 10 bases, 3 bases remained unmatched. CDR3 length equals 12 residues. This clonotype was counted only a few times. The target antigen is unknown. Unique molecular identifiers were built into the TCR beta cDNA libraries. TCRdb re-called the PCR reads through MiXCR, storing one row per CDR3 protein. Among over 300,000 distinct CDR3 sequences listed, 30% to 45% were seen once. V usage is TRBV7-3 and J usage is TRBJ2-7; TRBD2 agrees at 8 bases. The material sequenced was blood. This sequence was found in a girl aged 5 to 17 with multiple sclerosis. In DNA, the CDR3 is TGTGCCAGCAGCTTAATCGGGGGGGCCCAGTACTTC. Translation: CASSLIGGAQYF.